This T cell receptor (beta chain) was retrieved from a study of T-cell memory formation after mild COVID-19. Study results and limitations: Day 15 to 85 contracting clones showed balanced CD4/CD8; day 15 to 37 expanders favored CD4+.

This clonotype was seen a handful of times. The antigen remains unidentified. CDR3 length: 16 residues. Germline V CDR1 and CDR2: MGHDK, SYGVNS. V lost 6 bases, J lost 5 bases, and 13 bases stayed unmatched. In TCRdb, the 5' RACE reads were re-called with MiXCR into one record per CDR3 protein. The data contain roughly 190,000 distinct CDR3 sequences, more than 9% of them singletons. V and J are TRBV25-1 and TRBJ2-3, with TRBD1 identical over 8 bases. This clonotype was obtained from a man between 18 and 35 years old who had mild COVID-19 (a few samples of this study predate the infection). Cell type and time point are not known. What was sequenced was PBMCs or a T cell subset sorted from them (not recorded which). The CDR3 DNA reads TGTGCCAGCAGCCGCTTAGGGACAGGCCTAATAGATACGCAGTATTTT. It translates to CASSRLGTGLIDTQYF.